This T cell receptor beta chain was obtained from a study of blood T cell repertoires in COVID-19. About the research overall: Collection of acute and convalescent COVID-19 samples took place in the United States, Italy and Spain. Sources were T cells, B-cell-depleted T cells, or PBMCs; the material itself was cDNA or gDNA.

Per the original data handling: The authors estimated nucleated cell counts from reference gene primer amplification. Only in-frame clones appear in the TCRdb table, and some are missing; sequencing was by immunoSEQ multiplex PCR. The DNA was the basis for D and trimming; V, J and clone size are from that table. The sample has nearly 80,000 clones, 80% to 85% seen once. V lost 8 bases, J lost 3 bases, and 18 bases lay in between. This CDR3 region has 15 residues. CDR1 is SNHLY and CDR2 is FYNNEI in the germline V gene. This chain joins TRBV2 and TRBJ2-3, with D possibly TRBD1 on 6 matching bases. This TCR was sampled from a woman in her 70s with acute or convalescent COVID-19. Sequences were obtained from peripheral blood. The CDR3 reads CASGESDRQTDTQYF. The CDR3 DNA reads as TGTGCCAGCGGCGAATCCGACAGGCAGACAGATACGCAGTATTTT.